This TCR beta chain was found in a study of beta chain features in type 1 diabetes. Concerning this clone itself: Its antigen remains unidentified.

The V segment lost 5 bases and the J segment 7 bases; nucleotides outside the gene matches: 9. The CDR3 has 15 amino acids. Germline V gene lookup returns CDR1 MDHEN and CDR2 SYDVKM. Study-level results: More deletions and fewer insertions at VDJ junctions were found in patients with type 1 diabetes. The question left open here concerned HLA type influencing TCRB rearrangement.

The isolated RNA, all of it, was reverse transcribed, so expressed TCRB transcripts were what got sequenced. Using immunoSEQ multiplex PCR, the repertoire was profiled, and TCRdb retains in-frame clones only, with some absent. The sample records 810,000 or so clones, under 20% being singletons. This receptor was taken from a woman aged 18 to 35 in good health. This chain connects TRBV28 to TRBJ2-1; 9 bases map to TRBD2. Sequencing was carried out using naive CD4+ T cells from blood. The DNA for the CDR3 is TGTGCCAGCAGTCTCCCCTCCAGCGGGAGGAATGAGCAGTTCTTC. It codes for CASSLPSSGRNEQFF.